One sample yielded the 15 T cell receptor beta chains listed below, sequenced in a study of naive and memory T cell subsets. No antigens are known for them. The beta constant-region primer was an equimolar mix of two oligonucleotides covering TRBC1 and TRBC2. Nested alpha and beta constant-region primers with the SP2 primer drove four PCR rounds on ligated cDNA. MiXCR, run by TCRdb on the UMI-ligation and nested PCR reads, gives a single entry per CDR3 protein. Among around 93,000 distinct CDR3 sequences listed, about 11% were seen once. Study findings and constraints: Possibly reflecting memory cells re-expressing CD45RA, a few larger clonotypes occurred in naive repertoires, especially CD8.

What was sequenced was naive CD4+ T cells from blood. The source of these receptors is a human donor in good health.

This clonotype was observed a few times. The CDR3 nucleotides are TGTGCCAGCAGTTTTAGCGGCAGGGGAAATGGCTACACCTTC. Encoded protein: CASSFSGRGNGYTF. The rearrangement joins TRBV12-3 or TRBV12-4 to TRBJ1-2; possibly TRBD1 for D (6 bases). V was clipped by 3 bases and J by 6 bases, with 14 bases between them. The CDR3 loop spans 14 amino acids.

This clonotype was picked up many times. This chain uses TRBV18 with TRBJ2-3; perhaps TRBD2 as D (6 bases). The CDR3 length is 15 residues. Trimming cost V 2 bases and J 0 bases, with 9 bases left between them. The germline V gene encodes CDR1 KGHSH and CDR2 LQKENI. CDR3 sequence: CASSPSSGSTDTQYF. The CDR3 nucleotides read TGTGCCAGCTCACCATCCAGCGGGAGCACAGATACGCAGTATTTT.

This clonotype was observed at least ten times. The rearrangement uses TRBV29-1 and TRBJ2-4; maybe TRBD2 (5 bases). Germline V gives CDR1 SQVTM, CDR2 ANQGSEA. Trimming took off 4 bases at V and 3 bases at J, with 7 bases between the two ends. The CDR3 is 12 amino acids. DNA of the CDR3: TGCAGCGTTGGCGAGGGCAAAAACATTCAGTACTTC. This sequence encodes CSVGEGKNIQYF.

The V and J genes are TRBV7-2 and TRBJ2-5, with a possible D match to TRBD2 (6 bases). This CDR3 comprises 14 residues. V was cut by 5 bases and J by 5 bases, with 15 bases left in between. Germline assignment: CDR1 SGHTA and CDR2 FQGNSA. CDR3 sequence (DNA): TGTGCCAGCAGCCCGGCCGGGAGAGCGGAGACCCAGTACTTC. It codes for CASSPAGRAETQYF. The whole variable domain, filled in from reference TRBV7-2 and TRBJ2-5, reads GAGVSQSPSNKVTEKGKDVELRCDPISGHTALYWYRQSLGQGLEFLIYFQGNSAPDKSGLPSDRFSAERTGGSVSTLTIQRTQQEDSAVYLCASSPAGRAETQYFGPGTRLLVL.

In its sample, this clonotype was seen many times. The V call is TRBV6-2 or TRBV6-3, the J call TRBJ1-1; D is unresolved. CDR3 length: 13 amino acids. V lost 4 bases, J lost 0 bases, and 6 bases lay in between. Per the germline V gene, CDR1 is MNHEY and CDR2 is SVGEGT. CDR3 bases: TGTGCCAGCAGTTTGCCCTTGAACACTGAAGCTTTCTTT. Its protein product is CASSLPLNTEAFF.

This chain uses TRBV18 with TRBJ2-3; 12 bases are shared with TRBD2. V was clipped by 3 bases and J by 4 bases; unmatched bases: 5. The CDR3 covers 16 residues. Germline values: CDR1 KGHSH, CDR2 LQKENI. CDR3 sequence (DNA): TGTGCCAGCTCACCCCAGACTAGCGGGAGCTCAGATACGCAGTATTTT. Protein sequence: CASSPQTSGSSDTQYF. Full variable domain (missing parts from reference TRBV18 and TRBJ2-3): NAGVMQNPRHLVRRRGQEARLRCSPMKGHSHVYWYRQLPEEGLKFMVYLQKENIIDESGMPKERFSAEFPKEGPSILRIQQVVRGDSAAYFCASSPQTSGSSDTQYFGPGTRLTVL.

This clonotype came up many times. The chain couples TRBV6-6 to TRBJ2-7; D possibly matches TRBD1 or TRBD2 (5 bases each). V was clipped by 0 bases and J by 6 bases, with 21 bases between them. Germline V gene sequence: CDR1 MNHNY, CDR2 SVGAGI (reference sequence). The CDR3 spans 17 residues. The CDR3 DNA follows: TGTGCCAGCAGTTACTCCTCGGAGGTCTGGGGGTTCGGCGAGCAGTACTTC. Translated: CASSYSSEVWGFGEQYF.

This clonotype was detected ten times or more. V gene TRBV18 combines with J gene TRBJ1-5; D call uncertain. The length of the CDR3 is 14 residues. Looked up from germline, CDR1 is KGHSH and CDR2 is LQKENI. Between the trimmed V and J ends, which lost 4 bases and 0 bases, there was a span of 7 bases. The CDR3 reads CASSLGNSNQPQHF. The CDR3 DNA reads TGTGCCAGCTCACTGGGGAATAGCAATCAGCCCCAGCATTTT.

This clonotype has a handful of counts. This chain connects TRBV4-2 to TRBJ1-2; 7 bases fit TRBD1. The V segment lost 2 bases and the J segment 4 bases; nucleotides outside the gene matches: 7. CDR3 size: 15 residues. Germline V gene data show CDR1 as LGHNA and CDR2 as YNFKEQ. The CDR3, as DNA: TGTGCCAGCAGCCAACCCCAGGGGGTGACCTATGGCTACACCTTC. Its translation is CASSQPQGVTYGYTF.

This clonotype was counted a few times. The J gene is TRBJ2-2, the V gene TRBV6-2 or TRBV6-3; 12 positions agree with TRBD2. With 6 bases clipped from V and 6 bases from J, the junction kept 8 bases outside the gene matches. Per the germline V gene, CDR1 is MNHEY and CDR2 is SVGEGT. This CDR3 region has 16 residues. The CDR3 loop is CASRRLAGVSPGELFF. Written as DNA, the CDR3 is TGTGCCAGCAGGCGACTAGCGGGAGTGTCCCCCGGGGAGCTGTTTTTT.

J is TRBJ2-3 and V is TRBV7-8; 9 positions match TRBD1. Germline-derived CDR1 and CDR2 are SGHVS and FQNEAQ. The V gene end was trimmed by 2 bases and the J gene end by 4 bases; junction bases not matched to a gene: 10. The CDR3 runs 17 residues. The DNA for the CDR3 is TGTGCCAGCAGCTTATCCCAGACAGGGGGGATTGCAGATACGCAGTATTTT. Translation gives CASSLSQTGGIADTQYF. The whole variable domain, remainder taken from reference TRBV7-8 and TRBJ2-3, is GAGVSQSPRYKVAKRGQDVALRCDPISGHVSLFWYQQALGQGPEFLTYFQNEAQLDKSGLPSDRFFAERPEGSVSTLKIQRTQQEDSAVYLCASSLSQTGGIADTQYFGPGTRLTVL.

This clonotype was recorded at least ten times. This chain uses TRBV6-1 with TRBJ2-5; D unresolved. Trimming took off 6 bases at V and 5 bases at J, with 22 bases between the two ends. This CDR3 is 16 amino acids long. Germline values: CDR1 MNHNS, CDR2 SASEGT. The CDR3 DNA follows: TGTGCCAGCAGACCCTGGGCTGGAACAGTCACGGAGACCCAGTACTTC. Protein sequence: CASRPWAGTVTETQYF.

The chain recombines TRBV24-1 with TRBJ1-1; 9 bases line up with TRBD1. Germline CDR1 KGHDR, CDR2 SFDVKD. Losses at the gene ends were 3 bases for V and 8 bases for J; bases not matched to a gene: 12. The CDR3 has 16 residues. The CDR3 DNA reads TGTGCCACCAGTGATACCGGGACAGGGCTAACAAAGGAAGCTTTCTTT. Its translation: CATSDTGTGLTKEAFF.

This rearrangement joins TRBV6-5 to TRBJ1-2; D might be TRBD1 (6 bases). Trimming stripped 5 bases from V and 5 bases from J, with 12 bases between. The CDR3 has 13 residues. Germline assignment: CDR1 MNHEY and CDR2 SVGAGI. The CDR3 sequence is CASSTPTGYGYTF. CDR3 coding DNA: TGTGCCAGCAGTACGCCGACAGGATATGGCTACACCTTC.

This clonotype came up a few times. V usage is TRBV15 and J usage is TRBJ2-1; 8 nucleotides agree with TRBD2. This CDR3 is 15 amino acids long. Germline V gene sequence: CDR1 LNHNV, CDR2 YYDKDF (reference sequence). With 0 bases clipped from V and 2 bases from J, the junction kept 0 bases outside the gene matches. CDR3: CATSRELAAYNEQFF. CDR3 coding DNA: TGTGCCACCAGCAGAGAACTAGCGGCCTACAATGAGCAGTTCTTC.